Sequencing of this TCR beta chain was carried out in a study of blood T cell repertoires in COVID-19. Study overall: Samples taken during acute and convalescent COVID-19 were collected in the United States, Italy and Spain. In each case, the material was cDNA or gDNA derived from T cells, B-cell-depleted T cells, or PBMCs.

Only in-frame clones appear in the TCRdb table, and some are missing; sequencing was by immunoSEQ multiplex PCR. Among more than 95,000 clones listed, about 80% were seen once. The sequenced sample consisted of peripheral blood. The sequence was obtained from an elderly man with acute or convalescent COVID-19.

The CDR3 sequence is CASSSRQTGSYGYTF. The CDR3 DNA follows: TGTGCCAGCAGTTCCCGACAGACAGGGTCCTATGGCTACACCTTC. V usage is TRBV6-6 and J usage is TRBJ1-2, with 7 bases lining up with TRBD1. There are 15 residues in the CDR3. J gave up 4 bases and V 4 bases, and 9 bases lay outside the gene matches. Germline V gene data show CDR1 as MNHNY and CDR2 as SVGAGI (reference sequence).